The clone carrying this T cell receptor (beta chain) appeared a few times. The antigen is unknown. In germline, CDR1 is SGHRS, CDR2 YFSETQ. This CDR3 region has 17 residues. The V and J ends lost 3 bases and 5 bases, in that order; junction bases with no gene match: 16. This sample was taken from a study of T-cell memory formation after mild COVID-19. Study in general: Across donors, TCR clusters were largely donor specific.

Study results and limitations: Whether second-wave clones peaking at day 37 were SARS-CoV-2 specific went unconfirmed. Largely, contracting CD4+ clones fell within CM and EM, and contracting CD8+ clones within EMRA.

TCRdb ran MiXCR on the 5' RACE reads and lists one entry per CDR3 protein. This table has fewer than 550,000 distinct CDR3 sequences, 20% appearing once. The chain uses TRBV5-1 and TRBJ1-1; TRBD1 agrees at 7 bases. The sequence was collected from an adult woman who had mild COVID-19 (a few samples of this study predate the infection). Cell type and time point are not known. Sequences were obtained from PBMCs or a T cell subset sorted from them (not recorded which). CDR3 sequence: CASSSSPLGRGRTEAFF. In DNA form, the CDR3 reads TGCGCCAGCAGCTCTAGCCCTCTCGGGAGGGGGCGTACTGAAGCTTTCTTT. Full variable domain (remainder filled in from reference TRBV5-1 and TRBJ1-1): KAGVTQTPRYLIKTRGQQVTLSCSPISGHRSVSWYQQTPGQGLQFLFEYFSETQRNKGNFPGRFSGRQFSNSRSEMNVSTLELGDSALYLCASSSSPLGRGRTEAFFGQGTRLTVV.